This TCR beta chain was sequenced in a study of beta chain features in type 1 diabetes. Sequenced material consisted of expressed TCRB transcripts (all of the isolated RNA was reverse transcribed). Libraries were prepared by immunoSEQ multiplex PCR; TCRdb keeps only in-frame clonotypes and omits some of them. The sample shows around 350,000 clones, roughly 13% of them seen only once. Findings and limits, study-wide: For patients, the naive, central memory and Treg TCRB repertoires appeared more alike than for healthy donors.

This clone was counted once. Its antigen is as yet unknown. The sequence was collected from a young man in good health. The sequenced sample consisted of naive CD4+ T cells from blood.

The CDR3: CATSRDNTLIETQYF. The CDR3 coding sequence is TGTGCCACCAGCAGAGATAACACCTTAATAGAGACCCAGTACTTC. The gene calls are TRBV15 and TRBJ2-5; unclear D gene. This CDR3 is 15 amino acids long. Looked up from germline, CDR1 is LNHNV and CDR2 is YYDKDF (reference sequence). With 0 bases removed from V and 4 bases from J, the gap between germline ends came to 12 bases.